This entry features one T cell receptor beta chain sequence. The entry originates in a study of patients and donors after allogeneic stem cell transplantation. TCRdb passed the RT-PCR reads through MiXCR, listing each CDR3 protein once. The table includes around 90,000 distinct CDR3 sequences, 45% to 50% detected once. Germline CDR1 ENHRY, CDR2 SYGVKD. The V and J ends lost 7 bases and 6 bases respectively, with 10 bases between them. The CDR3 has 12 amino acids. The V and J genes are TRBV10-3 and TRBJ1-5; D gene ambiguous. The sample taken for sequencing was blood, either unsorted or a sorted T cell fraction (not recorded which). This TCR was recovered from a human donor who was either an allogeneic HSCT recipient or a stem cell or donor lymphocyte infusion donor (not recorded which). It is not recorded whose cells these are; they may come from a transplant donor. This chain's CDR3 is CAIKQAGQPQHF. The CDR3 region has the DNA TGTGCCATCAAACAAGCCGGTCAGCCCCAGCATTTT.